The clone carrying this T cell receptor beta chain was observed a few times. What it recognizes is unknown. Memory CD4+ cells were the fraction left after CD45RA+ naive selection. Deep was the level used in running the assay. Generated by immunoSEQ multiplex PCR, the TCRdb table keeps only in-frame clones and is missing some. The repertoire consists of approximately 1.1 million clones, with approximately 78% occurring once and the leading ten covering approximately 0.56%. This sample was included in a study of shared clonotypes between healthy human individuals. Whole-study results and caveats: Memory subsets had estimated richness that was generally smaller than that of naive subsets. Clonotypes which were not shared had lower generation probabilities than clonotypes that all four donors shared.

The sample comprised memory CD4+ T cells from PBMCs. Noted subset: CD45RA-negative fraction. This receptor was obtained from a man aged 18 to 35 in good health. Some clones in this sample may be carry-over from other donors' samples.

The CDR3 here is CASSLLAGGRLPNEQFF. The CDR3 bases are TGTGCCAGCAGTTTACTTGCGGGAGGACGACTACCCAATGAGCAGTTCTTC. The V call is TRBV27, the J call TRBJ2-1; 8 nucleotides agree with TRBD2. V lost 2 bases, J lost 6 bases, and 12 bases stayed unmatched. Looked up from germline, CDR1 is MNHEY and CDR2 is SMNVEV (reference sequence). This CDR3 spans 17 amino acids.